Shown below are 14 T cell receptor beta chains from a single sample sequenced in a study of control samples from healthy donors and cancer patients. Generated by immunoSEQ multiplex PCR, the TCRdb table keeps only in-frame clones and is missing some. The sample lists about 270,000 clones, roughly 80% occurring once. Sequencing input: PBMCs. These receptors were taken from a woman in her sixties with lung cancer.

In this sample, this clone turned up a few times. The sample has other DNA sequences that encode this CDR3 too. The J gene is TRBJ2-7, the V gene TRBV28; D not resolved. The CDR3 covers 12 residues. V lost 2 bases and J lost 4, with 6 bases in between. Germline-derived CDR1 and CDR2 are MDHEN and SYDVKM. The CDR3 DNA is TGTGCCAGCAGTTTAGGCGGTTACGAGCAGTACTTC. It encodes CASSLGGYEQYF.

This clone showed up just once. CDR3 coding DNA: TGCAGCGTTGAAGGGACTAGCGGGAAAGTGGATGAGCAGTTCTTC. Translation gives CSVEGTSGKVDEQFF. This chain connects TRBV29-1 to TRBJ2-1; 12 positions match TRBD2. The germline V gene encodes CDR1 SQVTM and CDR2 ANQGSEA. The CDR3 loop spans 15 amino acids. Trimming at V came to 1 base and at J to 8 bases, leaving 6 bases not matched to a gene.

V gene TRBV25-1 combines with J gene TRBJ1-2; D unresolved. This CDR3 is 12 amino acids long. Per germline, CDR1 MGHDK and CDR2 SYGVNS. Between the trimmed V and J ends, which lost 2 bases and 8 bases, there was a span of 9 bases. The CDR3 region has the DNA TGTGCCAGCAGTGAAGTTGTAGGGGGCTACACCTTC. It is translated as CASSEVVGGYTF.

The J gene is TRBJ2-1, the V gene TRBV27; no firm D call. V shed 2 bases and J shed 4 bases, with 6 bases lying between them. The CDR3 is made up of 13 amino acids. Germline loops: CDR1 MNHEY, CDR2 SMNVEV (reference sequence). The CDR3 sequence: CASSLLAYNEQFF. In DNA form, the CDR3 reads TGTGCCAGCAGTTTACTCGCTTACAATGAGCAGTTCTTC.

This clone occurred once. The rearrangement links TRBV7-3 to TRBJ2-1; 8 bases agree with TRBD1. The CDR3 is 13 amino acids. V dropped 9 bases and J dropped 3; count of bases not matched to a gene: 4. Germline CDR1 and CDR2: SGHTA and FQGTGA. CDR3 amino acids: CASATGGYNEQFF. CDR3 nucleotide sequence: TGTGCCAGTGCTACAGGGGGCTACAATGAGCAGTTCTTC.

J is TRBJ2-5 and V is TRBV5-4; 12 nucleotides agree with TRBD1. The germline gives CDR1 SGHNT, CDR2 YYREEE (reference sequence). The CDR3 loop spans 16 amino acids. Trimming at V came to 5 bases and at J to 5 bases, leaving 10 bases not matched to a gene. The CDR3 sequence is CASRRNRDRGLETQYF. In DNA form, the CDR3 reads TGTGCCAGCAGGCGCAATCGGGACAGGGGGCTGGAGACCCAGTACTTC.

The CDR3 here is CASSLAGTGAYEQYF. The CDR3 nucleotides are TGTGCCAGCAGTTTGGCCGGGACAGGGGCCTACGAGCAGTACTTC. The chain joins TRBV28 to TRBJ2-7; the match to TRBD1 covers 10 bases. This CDR3 contains 15 residues. Germline-derived CDR1 and CDR2 are MDHEN and SYDVKM. The V segment lost 3 bases and the J segment 2 bases; nucleotides outside the gene matches: 4.

This clone has more than one count but fewer than ten. The gene calls are TRBV7-3 and TRBJ1-6; unclear D gene. Germline V gene sequence: CDR1 SGHTA, CDR2 FQGTGA. There are 13 residues in the CDR3. V lost 2 bases and J lost 6, with 5 bases in between. As DNA, the CDR3 is TGTGCCAGCAGCTTATTCTTTAATTCACCCCTCCACTTT. Its protein is CASSLFFNSPLHF.

The V gene is TRBV5-4, the J gene TRBJ2-5; D may correspond to TRBD1 or TRBD2 (6 bases each). The CDR3 contains 15 residues. V lost 0 bases to trimming and J lost 6 bases, with 15 bases between them. Germline V gene lookup returns CDR1 SGHNT and CDR2 YYREEE (reference sequence). CDR3 loop: CASSLVGGPPKTQYF. DNA for the CDR3: TGTGCCAGCAGCTTGGTTGGGGGGCCTCCAAAGACCCAGTACTTC.

The chain has TRBV14 and TRBJ1-2; 7 bases match TRBD1. With V trimmed by 1 base and J by 2 bases, 4 bases remained unmatched. The CDR3 is made up of 15 amino acids. The germline gives CDR1 SGHDN, CDR2 FVKESK. This chain's CDR3 is CASSQGTGGNYGYTF. CDR3 bases: TGTGCCAGCAGCCAAGGGACAGGCGGGAACTATGGCTACACCTTC. Complete variable domain (other parts from reference TRBV14 and TRBJ1-2): EAGVTQFPSHSVIEKGQTVTLRCDPISGHDNLYWYRRVMGKEIKFLLHFVKESKQDESGMPNNRFLAERTGGTYSTLKVQPAELEDSGVYFCASSQGTGGNYGYTFGSGTRLTVV.

This chain connects TRBV21-1 to TRBJ2-1; TRBD2 reflects the table's D call only, with no check against the DNA. TRBV21-1 counts as a pseudogene. CDR3 length equals 18 residues. DNA of the CDR3: TGTGCCAGCAGCAAAGCGGCGGGGGACCTGAGCTCCTACAATGAGCAGTTCTTC. Amino acid sequence: CASSKAAGDLSSYNEQFF.

V usage is TRBV9 and J usage is TRBJ2-7; D could derive from TRBD1 or TRBD2 (6 bases each). CDR1 is SGDLS, CDR2 YYNGEE, per germline. Trimming left V 0 bases short and J 3 bases short, with 10 bases between. CDR3 length: 14 residues. CDR3 in DNA: TGTGCCAGCAGCGTAGACGGGGGCTTCTACGAGCAGTACTTC. This codes for CASSVDGGFYEQYF.

The chain combines TRBV27 with TRBJ1-5; D not resolved. The CDR3 consists of 16 residues. Per the germline V gene, CDR1 is MNHEY and CDR2 is SMNVEV (reference sequence). V gave up 0 bases and J gave up 2 bases, with 11 bases separating them. The CDR3 spells CASSLSPGLGNQPQHF. CDR3 nucleotide sequence: TGTGCCAGCAGTTTATCGCCGGGCCTGGGCAATCAGCCCCAGCATTTT.

The rearrangement joins TRBV19 to TRBJ2-1; 8 bases agree with TRBD2. This CDR3 has 16 amino acids. The germline gives CDR1 LNHDA, CDR2 SQIVND (reference sequence). Trimming cost V 2 bases and J 1 base; bases outside gene matches: 4. CDR3 sequence reads: CASSISSGRSYNEQFF. DNA of the CDR3: TGTGCCAGTAGTATATCGAGCGGGAGATCCTACAATGAGCAGTTCTTC.